The present TCR beta chain was sequenced within a study of radiotherapy plus CTLA-4 blockade in lung cancer. Study summary: Disease control was seen in approximately 31% of patients, objective responses in roughly 17%. Notes on the study in general: Radiotherapy plus ipilimumab was followed by expansion in blood of tumor-derived TCR clones. How blood T cell clones changed early, along with interferon-beta, reportedly forecast response best.

Focal radiation was given together with CTLA-4 blockade (ipilimumab) to patients with chemo-refractory metastatic non-small-cell lung cancer. This clone is a singleton in its sample. The antigen remains undetermined. The table came from immunoSEQ multiplex PCR; TCRdb's copy has only in-frame clones and leaves some out. The sample includes 65,000 to 100,000 clones, 80% to 85% seen only once; the top ten take roughly 0.8%. Germline V gene sequence: CDR1 LNHDA, CDR2 SQIVND (reference sequence). The CDR3 is made up of 14 amino acids. V lost 7 bases, J lost 4 bases, and 16 bases lay in between. The sequence derives from a human donor with non-small cell lung cancer who had stable disease on radiotherapy plus ipilimumab. The genes are TRBV19 and TRBJ1-2; perhaps TRBD1 as D (5 bases). This specimen consisted of peripheral blood, obtained from a patient treated with radiotherapy plus ipilimumab. For the CDR3, the DNA is TGTGCCAGTATGGCTGCAGGGCGCGTCTATGGCTACACCTTC. Its protein is CASMAAGRVYGYTF.